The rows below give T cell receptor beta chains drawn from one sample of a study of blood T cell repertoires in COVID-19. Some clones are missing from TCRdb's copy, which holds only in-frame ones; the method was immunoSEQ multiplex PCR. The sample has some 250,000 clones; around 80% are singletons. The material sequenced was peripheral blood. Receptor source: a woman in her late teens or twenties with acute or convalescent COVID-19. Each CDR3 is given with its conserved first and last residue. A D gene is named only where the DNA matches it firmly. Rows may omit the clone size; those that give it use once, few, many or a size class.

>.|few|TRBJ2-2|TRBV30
TGTGCCTGGAGCCAGGGTCTTGGCACCGGGGAGCTGTTTTTT
CAWSQGLGTGELFF
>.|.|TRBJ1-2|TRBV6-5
TGTGCCAGCAGTTACGGGCAGATACATGGCTACACCTTC
CASSYGQIHGYTF
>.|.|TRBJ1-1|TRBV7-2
TGTGCCAGCAGCTTAGCGGAGGGGACTGAAGCTTTCTTT
CASSLAEGTEAFF
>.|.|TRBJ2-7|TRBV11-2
TGTGCCAGCAGCTTGGATAGGGGACTCTCCTACGAGCAGTACTTC
CASSLDRGLSYEQYF
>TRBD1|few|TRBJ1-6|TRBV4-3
TGCGCCAGCAGCCAAGAATTCCACAGGGGGTATAATTCACCCCTCCACTTT
CASSQEFHRGYNSPLHF
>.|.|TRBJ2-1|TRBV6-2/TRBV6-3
TGTGCCAGCAGCCCACCCAGCGGGTGGTCCTACAATGAGCAGTTCTTC
CASSPPSGWSYNEQFF
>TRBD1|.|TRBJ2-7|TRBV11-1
TGTGCCAGCAGCCCGACAGGGGAGGCCGGCTCCTACGAGCAGTACTTC
CASSPTGEAGSYEQYF
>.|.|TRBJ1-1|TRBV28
TGTGCCAGCAGTTTATCGTGGCAGAACACTGAAGCTTTCTTT
CASSLSWQNTEAFF
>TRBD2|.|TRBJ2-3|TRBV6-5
TGTGCCAGCAGTAGACTAGCGGGGCCCACAGATACGCAGTATTTT
CASSRLAGPTDTQYF
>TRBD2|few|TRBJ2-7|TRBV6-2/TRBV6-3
TGTGCCAGCAGTCCCGAAGGAGCGGGAGCCTACGAGCAGTACTTC
CASSPEGAGAYEQYF
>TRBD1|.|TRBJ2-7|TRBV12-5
TGTGCTAGTGGGAAAGGGACAGGACCCTACGAGCAGTACTTC
CASGKGTGPYEQYF
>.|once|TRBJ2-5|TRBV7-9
TGTGCCAGCAGCTCGAACTTGCGAGAGACCCAGTACTTC
CASSSNLRETQYF
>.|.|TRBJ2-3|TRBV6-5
TGTGCCAGCAGTTACTCACAGGGACTAAATACGCAGTATTTT
CASSYSQGLNTQYF
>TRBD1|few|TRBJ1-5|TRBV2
TGTGCCAGCAGTGCAGGGGGCCGGGAGCCCCAGCATTTT
CASSAGGREPQHF
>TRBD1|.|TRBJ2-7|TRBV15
TGTGCCACCAGCAGTGACAGGGGGCTCCACGACGAGCAGTACTTC
CATSSDRGLHDEQYF
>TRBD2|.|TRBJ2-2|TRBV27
TGTGCCAGCAGTTTAAAGTGGGCGGCAAGAGGACTAGCGACTAACACCGGGGAGCTGTTTTTT
CASSLKWAARGLATNTGELFF
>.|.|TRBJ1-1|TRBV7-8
TGTGCCAGCAGCTTAGTACGGGGGGCGCCCACTGAAGCTTTCTTT
CASSLVRGAPTEAFF
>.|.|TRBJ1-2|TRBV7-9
TGTGCCAGCAGCTTAGGGACTGGAGGGACTAACTATGGCTACACCTTC
CASSLGTGGTNYGYTF